These 26 T cell receptor beta chains were sequenced from one sample in a study of T cell responses to AZD1222 COVID-19 vaccine. Libraries were prepared by immunoSEQ multiplex PCR; TCRdb keeps only in-frame clonotypes and omits some of them. The data show over 100,000 clones, less than 95% seen once. The material sequenced was peripheral blood, taken on day 0 of AZD1222 vaccination. The receptors were gathered from an adult in good health.

This chain links TRBV7-8 with TRBJ2-7; 11 bases fit TRBD2. With V trimmed by 5 bases and J by 6 bases, 9 bases remained unmatched. The CDR3 has 15 amino acids. The germline V gene has CDR1 SGHVS and CDR2 FQNEAQ. As DNA, the CDR3 is TGTGCCAGCAGCCCGACTAGCGGGGCTCTTATCGAGCAGTACTTC. Amino acids: CASSPTSGALIEQYF. Filled out from reference TRBV7-8 and TRBJ2-7, the complete variable domain reads GAGVSQSPRYKVAKRGQDVALRCDPISGHVSLFWYQQALGQGPEFLTYFQNEAQLDKSGLPSDRFFAERPEGSVSTLKIQRTQQEDSAVYLCASSPTSGALIEQYFGPGTRLTVT.

This chain joins TRBV25-1 and TRBJ1-1; 7 positions match TRBD1. CDR1 is MGHDK and CDR2 is SYGVNS in the germline V gene. The CDR3 runs 14 residues. J lost 1 base, V lost 3 bases, and 2 bases had no gene match. CDR3: CASSDDRANTEAFF. DNA of the CDR3: TGTGCCAGCAGTGACGACAGGGCGAACACTGAAGCTTTCTTT.

The rearrangement uses TRBV3-1 (or the pseudogene TRBV3-2) and TRBJ1-2; D gene ambiguous. This CDR3 comprises 15 residues. The ends were cut back, 1 base at V and 0 bases at J, with 9 bases in the middle. CDR1 and CDR2 (germline): LGHDT, YNNKEL (reference sequence). The CDR3: CASSQGPGSNYGYTF. CDR3 in DNA: TGTGCCAGCAGCCAAGGCCCCGGATCTAACTATGGCTACACCTTC.

The chain uses TRBV11-3 and TRBJ2-1; 13 bases are a match to TRBD2. The V gene end was trimmed by 5 bases and the J gene end by 7 bases; junction bases not matched to a gene: 8. The germline CDR1 and CDR2 sequences are SGHNT and YENEEA. The CDR3 sequence is 16 residues long. CDR3 residues: CASSPPGLAGLNEQFF. In DNA, the CDR3 is TGTGCCAGCAGCCCGCCGGGACTAGCGGGGCTTAATGAGCAGTTCTTC.

The CDR3 nucleotides are TGTGCCTGGAGTCCCTCGGGCAGGGTCAATCAGCCCCAGCATTTT. Amino acid sequence: CAWSPSGRVNQPQHF. This chain uses TRBV30 with TRBJ1-5, with D perhaps TRBD1 (5 bases). Per the germline V gene, CDR1 is GTSNPN and CDR2 is SVGIG (reference sequence). Trimming pared 2 bases from V and 3 bases from J, leaving 14 bases between. The CDR3 covers 15 residues. Variable domain in full (rest from reference TRBV30 and TRBJ1-5): SQTIHQWPATLVQPVGSPLSLECTVEGTSNPNLYWYRQAAGRGLQLLFYSVGIGQISSEVPQNLSASRPQDRQFILSSKKLLLSDSGFYLCAWSPSGRVNQPQHFGDGTRLSIL.

The chain has TRBV6-6 and TRBJ2-1, with 8 bases identical to TRBD1. The CDR3 extends over 14 amino acids. The V segment lost 6 bases and the J segment 6 bases; nucleotides outside the gene matches: 7. Germline assignment: CDR1 MNHNY and CDR2 SVGAGI (reference sequence). This chain's CDR3 is CASRLQGQANEQFF. Here the CDR3 DNA reads TGTGCCAGCAGATTACAGGGACAGGCCAATGAGCAGTTCTTC.

This chain connects TRBV19 to TRBJ2-5; 8 nucleotides match TRBD2. The CDR3 sequence is 15 residues long. In germline, CDR1 is LNHDA, CDR2 SQIVND (reference sequence). After removal of 4 bases from V and 2 bases from J, the junction contained 6 bases not matched to a gene. The DNA of the CDR3 is TGTGCCAGTAGTACCCCAGCGGGGGTACAAGAGACCCAGTACTTC. This encodes CASSTPAGVQETQYF.

The chain uses TRBV28 and TRBJ1-2; TRBD1 is a possible D gene (5 bases). Germline CDR1 is MDHEN and CDR2 is SYDVKM. The CDR3 has 17 amino acids. The V end was cut by 4 bases, the J end by 1 base, with 19 bases between. DNA for the CDR3: TGTGCCAGCAGTTCCGAGGGGCGGACTAGAGGTAACTATGGCTACACCTTC. Its protein is CASSSEGRTRGNYGYTF.

V gene TRBV10-2 combines with J gene TRBJ2-5, with no clear D. The V end lost 7 bases, the J end lost 4 bases, and 10 bases lay between the germline ends. The CDR3 length is 12 residues. Germline V gene lookup returns CDR1 WSHSY and CDR2 SAAADI. The CDR3 DNA is TGCGCCAGCACTTGGACGCCAGAGACCCAGTACTTC. This gives the protein CASTWTPETQYF.

The J gene is TRBJ2-2, the V gene TRBV9, with D possibly being TRBD1 (6 bases). Trimming took off 3 bases at V and 0 bases at J, with 12 bases between the two ends. The CDR3 sequence is 16 residues long. Germline V lookup: CDR1 SGDLS, CDR2 YYNGEE. CDR3 coding DNA: TGTGCCAGCAGCGGAACAGGGCCTACGAACACCGGGGAGCTGTTTTTT. It codes for CASSGTGPTNTGELFF.

The rearrangement uses TRBV4-3 and TRBJ2-7, with D perhaps being TRBD1 or TRBD2 (5 bases each). The CDR3 totals 15 residues. CDR1 and CDR2 (germline): LGHNA, YSLEER. Trimming removed 3 bases at V and 2 bases at J, with 14 bases between. The CDR3 coding sequence is TGCGCCAGCAGCCAGTTAGTGGGACCCGCCTACGAGCAGTACTTC. This translates into CASSQLVGPAYEQYF.

The chain carries TRBV6-6 and TRBJ2-7; D might be TRBD1 or TRBD2, each matching 6 bases. The CDR3 spans 13 residues. V was cut by 5 bases and J by 2 bases, with 10 bases left in between. Per germline, CDR1 MNHNY and CDR2 SVGAGI (reference sequence). The CDR3, as DNA: TGTGCCAGCAGTGAGGGGGGACCCTACGAGCAGTACTTC. Encoded protein: CASSEGGPYEQYF.

This chain uses TRBV21-1 with TRBJ1-2; no check of the table's D call, TRBD1, against the DNA was made. TRBV21-1 is an annotated pseudogene. The CDR3 runs to 14 residues. CDR3 bases: TGTGCCAGCAGCTCAAGACAGCGAATTTATGGCTACACCTTC. This encodes CASSSRQRIYGYTF.

This clone was observed once. The chain couples TRBV25-1 to TRBJ1-1; maybe TRBD1 (5 bases). V was pared by 5 bases and J by 6 bases, with 7 bases between. The CDR3 runs to 11 residues. Germline V lookup: CDR1 MGHDK, CDR2 SYGVNS. As DNA, the CDR3 is TGTGCCAGCAGTTGGGGGGCTGAAGCTTTCTTT. Its translation is CASSWGAEAFF.

CDR3 region: CASSFASSYEQYF. Here the CDR3 DNA reads TGTGCCAGCAGTTTCGCATCTTCCTACGAGCAGTACTTC. The chain links TRBV27 to TRBJ2-7; D remains ambiguous. Germline V gives CDR1 MNHEY, CDR2 SMNVEV (reference sequence). Trimming pared 3 bases from V and 1 base from J, leaving 7 bases between. CDR3 length: 13 amino acids.

This chain joins TRBV11-2 and TRBJ2-2; the D gene is possibly TRBD2 (6 bases). The V end lost 1 base, the J end lost 3 bases, and 12 bases lay between the germline ends. Per the germline V gene, CDR1 is SGHAT and CDR2 is FQNNGV. There are 16 residues in the CDR3. The CDR3 DNA is TGTGCCAGCAGCTTAGTCTCGGGGGTCGACACCGGGGAGCTGTTTTTT. It specifies CASSLVSGVDTGELFF.

This chain links TRBV6-5 with TRBJ2-1, with 7 bases matching TRBD1. This CDR3 has 14 amino acids. CDR1 is MNHEY and CDR2 is SVGAGI in the germline V gene. Unmatched junction bases numbered 8, after V lost 7 bases and J lost 5 bases. The CDR3 bases are TGTGCCAGCATCCGCCCCGGGACAGACAATGAGCAGTTCTTC. Encoded protein: CASIRPGTDNEQFF.

The chain joins TRBV4-1 to TRBJ2-7, with D unresolved. Trimming stripped 0 bases from V and 6 bases from J, with 9 bases between. CDR3 length: 13 amino acids. Germline-derived CDR1 and CDR2 are MGHRA and YSYEKL. CDR3 coding DNA: TGCGCCAGCAGCCAAGAAAACTCAATCGAGCAGTACTTC. Protein product: CASSQENSIEQYF.

V and J are TRBV6-2 or TRBV6-3 and TRBJ2-7; D remains unclear. The length of the CDR3 is 15 residues. Germline assignment: CDR1 MNHEY and CDR2 SVGEGT. Trimming removed 2 bases at V and 6 bases at J, with 17 bases between. The CDR3 sequence: CASSYGGLGVREQYF. The CDR3 coding sequence is TGTGCCAGCAGTTACGGTGGGCTTGGGGTGCGCGAGCAGTACTTC.

This rearrangement joins TRBV19 to TRBJ1-1; D ambiguous. Looked up from germline, CDR1 is LNHDA and CDR2 is SQIVND (reference sequence). The CDR3 spans 15 residues. The V end lost 0 bases, the J end lost 5 bases, and 13 bases lay between the germline ends. The CDR3 nucleotides read TGTGCCAGTAGTATAGATGAAAGAATGGGGACTGAAGCTTTCTTT. Translation gives CASSIDERMGTEAFF.

This chain connects TRBV2 to TRBJ1-5; maybe TRBD1 (5 bases). The CDR3 is made up of 14 amino acids. Trimming removed 1 base at V and 3 bases at J, with 7 bases between. The germline gives CDR1 SNHLY, CDR2 FYNNEI. The CDR3 loop is CASSEGGLNQPQHF. CDR3 coding DNA: TGTGCCAGCAGTGAAGGGGGCCTCAATCAGCCCCAGCATTTT.

This chain connects TRBV7-2 to TRBJ2-2; D tentatively reads TRBD1 or TRBD2 (6 bases each). With 5 bases removed from V and 5 bases from J, the gap between germline ends came to 15 bases. Germline V gene lookup returns CDR1 SGHTA and CDR2 FQGNSA. The CDR3 loop spans 15 amino acids. CDR3 in amino acids: CASSPGGGQTGELFF. Here the CDR3 DNA reads TGTGCCAGCAGCCCCGGAGGGGGGCAAACCGGGGAGCTGTTTTTT.

This clone showed up just once. The chain recombines TRBV6-2 or TRBV6-3 with TRBJ2-2; no definite D call. The V end was cut by 2 bases, the J end by 8 bases, with 9 bases between. The V gene's germline CDR1 is MNHEY and CDR2 SVGEGT. This CDR3 has 13 residues. CDR3 residues: CASSYGWGGELFF. The DNA for the CDR3 is TGTGCCAGCAGTTACGGTTGGGGTGGGGAGCTGTTTTTT.

The V gene is TRBV27, the J gene TRBJ2-2, with TRBD1 as a possible D gene (5 bases). The CDR3 has 15 residues. The germline CDR1 and CDR2 sequences are MNHEY and SMNVEV (reference sequence). V was shortened by 1 base and J by 2 bases, with 8 bases between the two germline ends. CDR3 bases: TGTGCCAGCAGTTTATGGCAGGGCAACACCGGGGAGCTGTTTTTT. This encodes CASSLWQGNTGELFF.

The V gene is TRBV5-1, the J gene TRBJ2-7; D remains ambiguous. This CDR3 is 12 amino acids long. V was pared by 0 bases and J by 3 bases, with 4 bases between. Germline V gives CDR1 SGHRS, CDR2 YFSETQ. CDR3 loop: CASSLGFYEQYF. The CDR3 DNA reads as TGCGCCAGCAGCTTGGGGTTCTACGAGCAGTACTTC.

The table lists this clone with a count of one. The chain joins TRBV5-4 to TRBJ1-2, with a tentative D call TRBD1 (6 bases). Germline values: CDR1 SGHNT, CDR2 YYREEE (reference sequence). Trimming stripped 0 bases from V and 6 bases from J, with 15 bases between. There are 15 residues in the CDR3. In DNA, the CDR3 is TGTGCCAGCAGCTTGGATCATACAGGGTTAAATGGCTACACCTTC. It encodes CASSLDHTGLNGYTF.